This T cell receptor beta chain was recovered during a study of blood T cell repertoires in COVID-19. Those who participated ranged in age from roughly 18 to 100 years and resided in around 22 US areas. Recovered status in Cohort 3 required two negative PCRs, clearance, or symptom resolution. V dropped 4 bases and J dropped 3; count of bases not matched to a gene: 5. The V gene's germline CDR1 is MGHRA and CDR2 YSYEKL. The CDR3 contains 15 residues. TCRdb's copy holds only in-frame clones and misses some; the assay was immunoSEQ multiplex PCR. This repertoire shows 110,000 to 150,000 clones, roughly three quarters found once; its top ten account for about 6%. This clone turned up a few times.

The chain employs TRBV4-1 and TRBJ2-7, with 11 bases matching TRBD2. Sequencing was done on a sample of PBMCs or T cells enriched from blood (not recorded which). The receptor was isolated from a woman aged 50 to 60 who had recovered from COVID-19. CDR3 DNA: TGCGCCAGCAGCCGAGGGACTAGCGGAGGCTACGAGCAGTACGTC. Its protein product is CASSRGTSGGYEQYV.